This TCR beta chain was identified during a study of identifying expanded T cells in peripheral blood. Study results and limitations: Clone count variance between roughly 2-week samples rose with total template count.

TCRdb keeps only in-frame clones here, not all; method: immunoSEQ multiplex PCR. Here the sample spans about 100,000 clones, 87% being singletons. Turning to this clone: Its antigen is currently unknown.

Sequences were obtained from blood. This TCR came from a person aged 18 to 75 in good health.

CDR3 protein: CASSQDWTGGFPYEQYF. The CDR3 nucleotides read TGCGCCAGCAGCCAAGATTGGACAGGGGGCTTCCCCTACGAGCAGTACTTC. V is TRBV4-3 and J is TRBJ2-7; 11 nucleotides agree with TRBD1. Germline V gene data show CDR1 as LGHNA and CDR2 as YSLEER. This CDR3 is built from 17 residues. Trimming cost V 0 bases and J 2 bases; bases outside gene matches: 6.